One sample yielded the 15 T cell receptor beta chains listed below, sequenced in a study of blood T cells in healthy people across ages. Sample-barcoded 5' priming and a J-beta primer mix drove a second PCR of 7 to 11 cycles. Via MiXCR, TCRdb re-called the 5' RACE reads, giving one row per CDR3 protein. The data hold some 1.4 million distinct CDR3 sequences, with 42% observed a single time. The material sequenced was blood. The receptors here all came from a woman between 18 and 29 years old in good health.

Notes on this clonotype: A read error may account for a junction end that differs from germline. The J gene is TRBJ1-5, the V gene TRBV12-3 or TRBV12-4; TRBD1 might be the D (6 bases). The length of the CDR3 is 16 residues. CDR3 nucleotides: TGTGCCAGCAGCCCTGGGGGGGGCCATAGCAATCAGCCCCGGCATTTT. It encodes CASSPGGGHSNQPRHF.

This clonotype has a handful of counts. J is TRBJ2-7 and V is TRBV5-1; the D gene is possibly TRBD2 (6 bases). The CDR3 runs to 15 residues. Germline V gene lookup returns CDR1 SGHRS and CDR2 YFSETQ. The V and J ends lost 0 bases and 0 bases respectively, with 10 bases between them. DNA for the CDR3: TGCGCCAGCAGCTTGGTGGTTAGCGGCTCCTACGAGCAGTACTTC. This sequence encodes CASSLVVSGSYEQYF.

V is TRBV11-2 and J is TRBJ1-5; D is undetermined. The CDR3 is 13 amino acids. The germline V and J ends were trimmed by 5 bases and 10 bases, with 15 bases remaining between them. From germline, CDR1 is SGHAT and CDR2 FQNNGV. The CDR3 loop reads CASSNTTPSPQHF. CDR3 sequence (DNA): TGTGCCAGCAGCAATACGACTCCTTCCCCCCAGCATTTT.

This sequence joins TRBV3-1 and TRBJ2-7; D not certain. V was shortened by 4 bases and J by 7 bases, with 20 bases between the two germline ends. From germline, CDR1 is LGHDT and CDR2 YNNKEL (reference sequence). CDR3 length: 15 residues. The CDR3: CASSLSVTRRWEQYF. The CDR3 DNA follows: TGTGCCAGCAGCCTTAGTGTTACTCGTCGGTGGGAGCAGTACTTC.

The CDR3 protein is CSARTRRTDTQYF. The CDR3 DNA reads as TGCAGTGCTAGGACGAGGCGCACAGATACGCAGTATTTT. The chain has TRBV20-1 and TRBJ2-3; D is ambiguous. From germline, CDR1 is DFQATT and CDR2 SNEGSKA (reference sequence). The germline V and J ends were trimmed by 3 bases and 1 base, with 8 bases remaining between them. The CDR3 runs to 13 residues.

This chain connects TRBV27 to TRBJ1-4; D ambiguous. The germline V and J ends were trimmed by 3 bases and 8 bases, with 10 bases remaining between them. From germline, CDR1 is MNHEY and CDR2 SMNVEV (reference sequence). CDR3 length: 13 residues. For the CDR3, the DNA is TGTGCCAGCAGTTTGCGGGAGGGCGAAAAACTGTTTTTT. Its protein is CASSLREGEKLFF.

The chain carries TRBV6-2 or TRBV6-3 and TRBJ1-6; D is possibly TRBD1 (5 bases). Germline CDR1 MNHEY, CDR2 SVGEGT. The V and J ends lost 7 bases and 7 bases respectively, with 14 bases between them. The CDR3 runs 14 residues. CDR3 coding DNA: TGTGCCAGCACCCCAGTAGGGGAGAATTCACCCCTCCACTTT. Encoded protein: CASTPVGENSPLHF.

The chain joins TRBV20-1 to TRBJ1-6, with 12 bases aligning to TRBD1. The germline CDR1 and CDR2 sequences are DFQATT and SNEGSKA (reference sequence). The CDR3 covers 17 residues. J was trimmed by 4 bases and V by 6 bases; bases with no gene match: 10. The CDR3 reads CSAQPGQGARYNSPLHF. The CDR3 bases are TGCAGTGCACAGCCGGGACAGGGGGCTCGGTATAATTCACCCCTCCACTTT.

This chain uses TRBV9 with TRBJ2-7, with 10 nucleotides matching TRBD1. The trim removed 4 bases at V and 4 bases at J, leaving 8 bases unmatched. Germline CDR1 and CDR2: SGDLS and YYNGEE. This CDR3 region has 15 residues. Written as DNA, the CDR3 is TGTGCCAGCAGCTCCCGGGACAGGGGTGGGTACGAGCAGTACTTC. Its protein is CASSSRDRGGYEQYF.

This clonotype showed up just a few times. CDR3 region: CASSEGVRKLFF. DNA for the CDR3: TGTGCCAGCAGTGAGGGGGTGCGAAAACTGTTTTTT. The rearrangement joins TRBV2 to TRBJ1-4; maybe TRBD1 (5 bases). The V end was cut by 3 bases, the J end by 10 bases, with 9 bases between. The CDR3 contains 12 residues. Germline lookup yields CDR1 SNHLY and CDR2 FYNNEI.

This chain links TRBV20-1 with TRBJ1-5; perhaps TRBD1 as D (5 bases). Germline V gives CDR1 DFQATT, CDR2 SNEGSKA (reference sequence). CDR3 size: 13 residues. The V end lost 1 base, the J end lost 4 bases, and 8 bases lay between the germline ends. This CDR3 is CSARAGENQPQHF. For the CDR3, the DNA is TGCAGTGCTAGAGCGGGGGAGAATCAGCCCCAGCATTTT.

This clonotype turned up a few times. V and J are TRBV2 and TRBJ2-1, with unresolved D. V lost 4 bases and J lost 1, with 11 bases in between. Looked up from germline, CDR1 is SNHLY and CDR2 is FYNNEI. The CDR3 runs to 15 residues. The CDR3 DNA reads TGTGCCAGCAGTGTGGAGATAGGGTCCTACAATGAGCAGTTCTTC. Translating it yields CASSVEIGSYNEQFF.

This clonotype appeared many times. The J gene is TRBJ1-2, the V gene TRBV12-3 or TRBV12-4, with unresolved D. Deletions cut 0 bases from V and 9 bases from J, with 5 bases between. This CDR3 region has 11 residues. The CDR3 nucleotides read TGTGCCAGCAGTTTAGCAGGGAGCTACACCTTC. Translated, it gives CASSLAGSYTF.

The chain employs TRBV5-1 and TRBJ2-1, with TRBD2 matching 11 bases. Germline V CDR1 and CDR2: SGHRS, YFSETQ. V shed 3 bases and J 4 bases; nucleotides not matched to a gene: 21. This CDR3 spans 21 amino acids. CDR3 bases: TGCGCCAGCAGCTCCGGCATCGGAGGACTAGCGGGCGGGCTATTATACAATGAGCAGTTCTTC. This gives the protein CASSSGIGGLAGGLLYNEQFF.

The chain couples TRBV16 to TRBJ2-3; D might be TRBD2 (5 bases). The CDR3 loop spans 15 amino acids. Trimming pared 2 bases from V and 2 bases from J, leaving 11 bases between. The germline CDR1 and CDR2 sequences are KGHSY and FQNENV. The CDR3 coding sequence is TGTGCCAGCAGCCAACGAAGCGGTTACACAGATACGCAGTATTTT. Translation: CASSQRSGYTDTQYF.